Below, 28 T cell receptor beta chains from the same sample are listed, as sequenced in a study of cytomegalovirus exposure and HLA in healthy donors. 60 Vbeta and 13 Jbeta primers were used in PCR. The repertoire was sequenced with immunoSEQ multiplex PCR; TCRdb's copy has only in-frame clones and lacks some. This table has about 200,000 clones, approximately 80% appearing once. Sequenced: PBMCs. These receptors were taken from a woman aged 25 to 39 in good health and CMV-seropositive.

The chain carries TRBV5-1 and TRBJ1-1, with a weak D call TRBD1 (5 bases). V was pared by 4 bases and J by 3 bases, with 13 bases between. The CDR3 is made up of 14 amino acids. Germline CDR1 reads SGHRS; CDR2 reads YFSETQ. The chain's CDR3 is CASSHRGVDTEAFF. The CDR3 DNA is TGCGCCAGCAGCCACCGGGGGGTTGACACTGAAGCTTTCTTT.

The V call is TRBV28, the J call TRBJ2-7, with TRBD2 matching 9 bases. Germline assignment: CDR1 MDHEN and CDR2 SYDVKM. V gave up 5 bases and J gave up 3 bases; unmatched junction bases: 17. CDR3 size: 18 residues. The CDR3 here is CASSPPRTSEPAHYEQYF. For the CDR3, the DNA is TGTGCCAGCAGTCCCCCCCGGACTAGCGAGCCGGCTCACTACGAGCAGTACTTC.

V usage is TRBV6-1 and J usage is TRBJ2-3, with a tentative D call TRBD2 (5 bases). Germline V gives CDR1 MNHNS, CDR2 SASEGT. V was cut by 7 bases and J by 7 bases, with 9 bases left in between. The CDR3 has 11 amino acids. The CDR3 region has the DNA TGTGCCAGCACCCTAGCCTATACGCAGTATTTT. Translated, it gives CASTLAYTQYF.

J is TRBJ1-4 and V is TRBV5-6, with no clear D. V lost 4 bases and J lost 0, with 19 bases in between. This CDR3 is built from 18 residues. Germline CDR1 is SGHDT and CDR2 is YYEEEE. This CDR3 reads CASSQAGREFPTNEKLFF. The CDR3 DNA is TGTGCCAGCAGCCAGGCCGGGAGGGAATTTCCAACTAATGAAAAACTGTTTTTT. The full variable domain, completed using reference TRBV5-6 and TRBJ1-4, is DAGVTQSPTHLIKTRGQQVTLRCSPKSGHDTVSWYQQALGQGPQFIFQYYEEEERQRGNFPDRFSGHQFPNYSSELNVNALLLGDSALYLCASSQAGREFPTNEKLFFGSGTQLSVL.

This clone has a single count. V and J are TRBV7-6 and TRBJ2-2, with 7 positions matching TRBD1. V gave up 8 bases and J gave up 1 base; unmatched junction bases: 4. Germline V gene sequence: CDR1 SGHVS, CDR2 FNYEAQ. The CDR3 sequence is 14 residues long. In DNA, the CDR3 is TGTGCCAGCGGAAGGACAGGGAACACCGGGGAGCTGTTTTTT. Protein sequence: CASGRTGNTGELFF.

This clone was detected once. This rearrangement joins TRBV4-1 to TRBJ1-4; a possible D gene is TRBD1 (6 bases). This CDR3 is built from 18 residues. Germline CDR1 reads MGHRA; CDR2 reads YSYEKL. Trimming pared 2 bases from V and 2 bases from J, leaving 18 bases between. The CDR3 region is CASSQHYRVFGTNEKLFF. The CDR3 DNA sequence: TGCGCCAGCAGCCAACATTACAGGGTATTTGGCACTAATGAAAAACTGTTTTTT.

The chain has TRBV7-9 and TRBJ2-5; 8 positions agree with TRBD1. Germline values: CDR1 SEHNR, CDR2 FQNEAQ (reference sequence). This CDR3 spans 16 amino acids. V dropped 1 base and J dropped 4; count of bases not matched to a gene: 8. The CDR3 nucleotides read TGTGCCAGCAGCTTAGGTGCAGGGGGCACGCGAGAGACCCAGTACTTC. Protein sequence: CASSLGAGGTRETQYF.

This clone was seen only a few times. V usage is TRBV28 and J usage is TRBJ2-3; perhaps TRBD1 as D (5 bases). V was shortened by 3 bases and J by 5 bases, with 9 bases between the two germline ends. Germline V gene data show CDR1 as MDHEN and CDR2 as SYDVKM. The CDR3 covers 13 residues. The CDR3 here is CASSLAGLDTQYF. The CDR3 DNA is TGTGCCAGCAGTTTGGCAGGGTTAGATACGCAGTATTTT.

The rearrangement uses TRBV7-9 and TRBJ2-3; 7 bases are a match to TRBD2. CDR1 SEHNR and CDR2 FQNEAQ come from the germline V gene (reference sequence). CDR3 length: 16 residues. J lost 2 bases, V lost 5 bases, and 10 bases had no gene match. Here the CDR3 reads CASSGDLAVFTDTQYF. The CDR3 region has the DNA TGTGCCAGCAGCGGAGACCTAGCGGTTTTCACAGATACGCAGTATTTT.

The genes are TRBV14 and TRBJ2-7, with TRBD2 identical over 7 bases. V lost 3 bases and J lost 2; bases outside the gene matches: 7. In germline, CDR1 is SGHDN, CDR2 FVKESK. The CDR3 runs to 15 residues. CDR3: CASSHLGGKPYEQYF. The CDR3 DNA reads TGTGCCAGCAGCCATCTCGGGGGGAAACCCTACGAGCAGTACTTC.

The CDR3 protein is CSAAGEGNYGYTF. The DNA for the CDR3 is TGCAGCGCAGCAGGAGAGGGTAACTATGGCTACACCTTC. This chain links TRBV29-1 with TRBJ1-2; D unclear. Germline loops: CDR1 SQVTM, CDR2 ANQGSEA. The V end was cut by 7 bases, the J end by 1 base, with 13 bases between. The CDR3 has 13 amino acids.

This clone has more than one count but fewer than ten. Here the CDR3 reads CASRQDSGNTIYF. DNA of the CDR3: TGTGCCAGCAGGCAGGACTCTGGAAACACCATATATTTT. The chain carries TRBV5-4 and TRBJ1-3; D remains unclear. V was cut by 5 bases and J by 0 bases, with 6 bases left in between. Germline V lookup: CDR1 SGHNT, CDR2 YYREEE (reference sequence). There are 13 residues in the CDR3. Full variable domain (remainder filled in from reference TRBV5-4 and TRBJ1-3): ETGVTQSPTHLIKTRGQQVTLRCSSQSGHNTVSWYQQALGQGPQFIFQYYREEENGRGNFPPRFSGLQFPNYSSELNVNALELDDSALYLCASRQDSGNTIYFGEGSWLTVV.

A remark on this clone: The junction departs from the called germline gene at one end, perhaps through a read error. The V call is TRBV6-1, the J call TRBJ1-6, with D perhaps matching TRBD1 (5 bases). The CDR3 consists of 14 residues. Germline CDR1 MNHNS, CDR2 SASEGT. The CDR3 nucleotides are TGTGCCAACAGTGAAAGGGGATGGGGTTCACCCCTCCACTTT. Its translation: CANSERGWGSPLHF.

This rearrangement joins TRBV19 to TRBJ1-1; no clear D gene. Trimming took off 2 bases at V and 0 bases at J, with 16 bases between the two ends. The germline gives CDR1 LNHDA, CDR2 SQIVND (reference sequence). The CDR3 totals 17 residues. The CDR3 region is CASSIRSSVQMNTEAFF. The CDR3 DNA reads TGTGCCAGTAGTATAAGGTCAAGTGTACAGATGAACACTGAAGCTTTCTTT. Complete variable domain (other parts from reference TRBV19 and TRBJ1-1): DGGITQSPKYLFRKEGQNVTLSCEQNLNHDAMYWYRQDPGQGLRLIYYSQIVNDFQKGDIAEGYSVSREKKESFPLTVTSAQKNPTAFYLCASSIRSSVQMNTEAFFGQGTRLTVV.

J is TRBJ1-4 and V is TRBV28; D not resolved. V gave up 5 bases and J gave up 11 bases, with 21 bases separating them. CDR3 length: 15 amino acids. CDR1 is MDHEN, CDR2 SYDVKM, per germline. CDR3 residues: CASSRTFGVQEKLFF. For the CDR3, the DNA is TGTGCCAGCAGTCGTACCTTCGGGGTCCAGGAGAAACTGTTTTTT.

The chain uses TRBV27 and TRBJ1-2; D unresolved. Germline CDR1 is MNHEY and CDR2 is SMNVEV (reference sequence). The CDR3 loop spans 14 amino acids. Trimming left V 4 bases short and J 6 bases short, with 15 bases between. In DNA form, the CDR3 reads TGTGCCAGCAGTTCCCCCTATAAAAATAATGGCTACACCTTC. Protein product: CASSSPYKNNGYTF.

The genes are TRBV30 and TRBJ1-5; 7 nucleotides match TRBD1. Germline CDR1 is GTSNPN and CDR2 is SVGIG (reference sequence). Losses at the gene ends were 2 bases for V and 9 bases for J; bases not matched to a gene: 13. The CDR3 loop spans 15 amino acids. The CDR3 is CAWSRHRQGLGPQHF. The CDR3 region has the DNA TGTGCCTGGAGTCGCCACCGACAGGGATTAGGGCCCCAGCATTTT.

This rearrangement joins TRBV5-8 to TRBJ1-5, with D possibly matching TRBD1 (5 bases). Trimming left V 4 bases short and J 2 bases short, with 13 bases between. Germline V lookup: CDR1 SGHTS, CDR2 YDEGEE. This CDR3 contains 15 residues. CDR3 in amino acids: CASSPLGQGNQPQHF. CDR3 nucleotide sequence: TGTGCCAGCAGCCCGTTGGGGCAGGGCAATCAGCCCCAGCATTTT.

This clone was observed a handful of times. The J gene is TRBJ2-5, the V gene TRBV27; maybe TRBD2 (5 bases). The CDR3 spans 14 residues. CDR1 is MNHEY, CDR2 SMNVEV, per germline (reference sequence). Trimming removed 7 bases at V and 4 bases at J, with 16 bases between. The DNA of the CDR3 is TGTGCCAGCAAGACTTTACCGGCGGGAGAGACCCAGTACTTC. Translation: CASKTLPAGETQYF.

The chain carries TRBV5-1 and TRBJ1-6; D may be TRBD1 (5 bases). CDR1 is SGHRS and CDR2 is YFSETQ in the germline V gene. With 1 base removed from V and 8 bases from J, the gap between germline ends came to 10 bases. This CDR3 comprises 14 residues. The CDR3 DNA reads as TGCGCCAGCAGCTTGTCAGGGATCCATTCACCCCTCCACTTT. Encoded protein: CASSLSGIHSPLHF.

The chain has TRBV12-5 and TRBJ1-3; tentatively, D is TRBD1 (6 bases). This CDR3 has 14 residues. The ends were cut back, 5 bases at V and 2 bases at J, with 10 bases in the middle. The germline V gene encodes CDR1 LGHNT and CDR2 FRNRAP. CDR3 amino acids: CASGNRVAGNTIYF. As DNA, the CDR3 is TGTGCTAGTGGTAACAGGGTGGCTGGAAACACCATATATTTT.

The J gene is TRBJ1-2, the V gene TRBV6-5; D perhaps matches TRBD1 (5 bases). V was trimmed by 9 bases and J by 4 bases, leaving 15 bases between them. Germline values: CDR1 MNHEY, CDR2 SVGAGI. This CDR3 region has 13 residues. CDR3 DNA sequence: TGTGCCAGTAGTGGCAGCGGGGGCTATGGCTACACCTTC. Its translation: CASSGSGGYGYTF.

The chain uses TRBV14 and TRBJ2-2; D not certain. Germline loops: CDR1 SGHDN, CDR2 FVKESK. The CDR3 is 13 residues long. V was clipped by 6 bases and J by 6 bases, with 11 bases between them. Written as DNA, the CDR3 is TGTGCCAGCAGTCATACAGCTGCCGGGGAGCTGTTTTTT. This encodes CASSHTAAGELFF.

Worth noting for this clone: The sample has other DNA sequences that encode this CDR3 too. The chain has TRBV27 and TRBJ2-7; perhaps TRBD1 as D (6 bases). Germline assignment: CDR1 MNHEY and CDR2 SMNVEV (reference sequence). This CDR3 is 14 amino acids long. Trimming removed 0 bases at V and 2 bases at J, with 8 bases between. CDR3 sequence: CASSLSSGAYEQYF. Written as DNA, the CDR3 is TGTGCCAGCAGTTTATCGTCAGGGGCCTACGAGCAGTACTTC.

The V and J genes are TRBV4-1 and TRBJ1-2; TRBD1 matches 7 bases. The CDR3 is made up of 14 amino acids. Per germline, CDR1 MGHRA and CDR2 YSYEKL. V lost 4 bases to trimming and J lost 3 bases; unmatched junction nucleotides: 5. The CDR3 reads CASSRGTGDYGYTF. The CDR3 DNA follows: TGCGCCAGCAGCCGCGGCACAGGGGACTATGGCTACACCTTC.

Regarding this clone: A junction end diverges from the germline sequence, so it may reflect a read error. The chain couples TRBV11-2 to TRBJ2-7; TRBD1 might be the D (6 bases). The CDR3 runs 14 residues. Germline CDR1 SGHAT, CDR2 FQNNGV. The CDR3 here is CASSLGRTETLRGF. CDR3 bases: TGTGCCAGCAGCTTAGGGCGGACAGAAACCCTTCGGGGCTTC.

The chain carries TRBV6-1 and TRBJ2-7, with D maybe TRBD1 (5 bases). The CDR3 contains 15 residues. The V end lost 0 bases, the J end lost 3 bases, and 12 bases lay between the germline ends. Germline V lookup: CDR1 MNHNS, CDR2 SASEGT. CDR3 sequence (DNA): TGTGCCAGCAGTGAAGCGGCAGGGCGGCTCTACGAGCAGTACTTC. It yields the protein CASSEAAGRLYEQYF.

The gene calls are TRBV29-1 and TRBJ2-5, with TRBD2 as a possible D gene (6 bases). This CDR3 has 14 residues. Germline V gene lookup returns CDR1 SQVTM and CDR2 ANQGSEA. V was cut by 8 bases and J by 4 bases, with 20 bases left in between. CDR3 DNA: TGCAGCATCACGCCGGGACTGCAGCGAGAGACCCAGTACTTC. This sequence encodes CSITPGLQRETQYF.